What follows are 14 T cell receptor beta chains derived from one specimen sequenced in a study of blood T cell repertoires in COVID-19. The table came from immunoSEQ multiplex PCR; TCRdb's copy has only in-frame clones and leaves some out. In the table there are roughly 300,000 clones, around 87% of which are singletons. Sequences were obtained from peripheral blood. The origin of the receptors is a woman in her fifties or sixties who had recovered from COVID-19.

The chain employs TRBV11-2 and TRBJ2-5; TRBD1 matches 9 bases. CDR3 size: 13 residues. Germline CDR1 reads SGHAT; CDR2 reads FQNNGV. V gave up 5 bases and J gave up 7 bases; unmatched junction bases: 5. Written as DNA, the CDR3 is TGTGCCAGCAGCGAGGACAGGGGAATGACCCAGTACTTC. This translates into CASSEDRGMTQYF.

J is TRBJ2-1 and V is TRBV7-3; 10 positions match TRBD2. Germline CDR1 reads SGHTA; CDR2 reads FQGTGA. The V and J ends lost 5 bases and 7 bases, in that order; junction bases with no gene match: 8. This CDR3 region has 15 residues. As DNA, the CDR3 is TGTGCCAGCAGCCCCTTAGCGGGAGGCCCTAATGAGCAGTTCTTC. The encoded protein is CASSPLAGGPNEQFF. Full variable domain (missing parts from reference TRBV7-3 and TRBJ2-1): GAGVSQTPSNKVTEKGKYVELRCDPISGHTALYWYRQSLGQGPEFLIYFQGTGAADDSGLPNDRFFAVRPEGSVSTLKIQRTERGDSAVYLCASSPLAGGPNEQFFGPGTRLTVL.

This rearrangement joins TRBV11-2 to TRBJ1-5; tentatively, D is TRBD1 (6 bases). V lost 1 base and J 7 bases, leaving 8 bases between the germline ends. CDR1 SGHAT and CDR2 FQNNGV come from the germline V gene. The CDR3 is made up of 13 amino acids. Written as DNA, the CDR3 is TGTGCCAGCAGCTTAGGCAGGGGCCAGCCCCAGCATTTT. This codes for CASSLGRGQPQHF.

This chain connects TRBV7-2 to TRBJ2-1; 8 bases fit TRBD1. CDR3 length: 16 amino acids. V shed 5 bases and J 5 bases; nucleotides not matched to a gene: 11. From germline, CDR1 is SGHTA and CDR2 FQGNSA. CDR3: CASSRSGTGPNNEQFF. DNA for the CDR3: TGTGCCAGCAGCCGCTCAGGGACAGGACCCAACAATGAGCAGTTCTTC.

V and J are TRBV28 and TRBJ1-4; TRBD1 matches at 9 bases. Germline V lookup: CDR1 MDHEN, CDR2 SYDVKM. With 5 bases clipped from V and 16 bases from J, the junction kept 17 bases outside the gene matches. The length of the CDR3 is 15 residues. CDR3 in DNA: TGTGCCAGCAGTCGGTTCGGGACAGGGAGGAATCAGCCGTTTTTT. Its protein product is CASSRFGTGRNQPFF.

V usage is TRBV3-1 (or the pseudogene TRBV3-2) and J usage is TRBJ2-3; either TRBD1 or TRBD2 may supply D (7 bases each). CDR1 is LGHDT, CDR2 YNNKEL, per germline (reference sequence). The CDR3 is 17 residues long. V was pared by 5 bases and J by 2 bases, with 20 bases between. The CDR3 nucleotides are TGTGCCAGCAGCGAAGGGGGCGCTAGCGGATCCACAGATACGCAGTATTTT. Translating gives CASSEGGASGSTDTQYF.

V and J are TRBV27 and TRBJ1-5; no firm D call. The CDR3 extends over 15 amino acids. Germline values: CDR1 MNHEY, CDR2 SMNVEV (reference sequence). V was trimmed by 3 bases and J by 1 base, leaving 10 bases between them. The CDR3 bases are TGTGCCAGCAGTTTGGTGGGCGCGAGCAATCAGCCCCAGCATTTT. It yields the protein CASSLVGASNQPQHF.

The chain carries TRBV27 and TRBJ2-1; no reliable D call. Per germline, CDR1 MNHEY and CDR2 SMNVEV (reference sequence). V was pared by 7 bases and J by 0 bases, with 10 bases between. The CDR3 sequence is 14 residues long. CDR3 sequence (DNA): TGTGCCAGCATGCCAGGAAACTCCTACAATGAGCAGTTCTTC. It translates to CASMPGNSYNEQFF.

Turning to this clone: Other DNA sequences of this sample code for an identical CDR3. The chain couples TRBV6-5 to TRBJ2-2, with TRBD2 identical over 13 bases. Per the germline V gene, CDR1 is MNHEY and CDR2 is SVGAGI. The CDR3 loop spans 16 amino acids. The trim removed 4 bases at V and 4 bases at J, leaving 3 bases unmatched. CDR3 bases: TGTGCCAGCAGTTCTGGACTAGCGGGGGCCACCGGGGAGCTGTTTTTT. Its translation: CASSSGLAGATGELFF.

The chain couples TRBV15 to TRBJ1-1, with a tentative D call TRBD1 (6 bases). Germline CDR1 LNHNV, CDR2 YYDKDF (reference sequence). This CDR3 has 16 residues. Trimming took off 0 bases at V and 0 bases at J, with 11 bases between the two ends. In DNA form, the CDR3 reads TGTGCCACCAGCAGAGATTTGGGGACAATGAACACTGAAGCTTTCTTT. This codes for CATSRDLGTMNTEAFF.

The chain joins TRBV5-6 to TRBJ2-1; D perhaps matches TRBD2 (5 bases). The CDR3 is 15 residues long. Germline CDR1 and CDR2: SGHDT and YYEEEE. V gave up 6 bases and J gave up 3 bases, with 16 bases separating them. The CDR3 coding sequence is TGTGCCAGCACCACCCTTGGAGGCGTCTACAATGAGCAGTTCTTC. It translates to CASTTLGGVYNEQFF.

The J gene is TRBJ2-5, the V gene TRBV5-1; D uncertain. Trimming took 4 bases from V and 3 from J, leaving 13 bases between them. CDR3 length: 14 amino acids. Germline-derived CDR1 and CDR2 are SGHRS and YFSETQ. The CDR3 DNA sequence: TGCGCCAGCAGCGTCTCTGGAGTCAAAGAGACCCAGTACTTC. It yields the protein CASSVSGVKETQYF.

This chain joins TRBV10-3 and TRBJ1-2, with TRBD1 matching over 7 bases. V trimming: 5 bases; J trimming: 4 bases; junction bases outside the gene matches: 7. From germline, CDR1 is ENHRY and CDR2 SYGVKD. The CDR3 consists of 14 residues. CDR3 in amino acids: CAISYDRVSYGYTF. The DNA for the CDR3 is TGTGCCATCAGTTACGACAGGGTGTCCTATGGCTACACCTTC.

The chain uses TRBV11-2 and TRBJ2-5, with 7 nucleotides matching TRBD2. CDR3 length equals 19 residues. From germline, CDR1 is SGHAT and CDR2 FQNNGV. Trimming cost V 3 bases and J 1 base; bases outside gene matches: 17. Here the CDR3 reads CASSLGKSAGYSPQETQYF. CDR3 sequence (DNA): TGTGCCAGCAGCTTGGGGAAGTCAGCGGGATATAGCCCCCAAGAGACCCAGTACTTC.